A single sample is the source of the 15 T cell receptor beta chains below, sequenced in a study of regulatory T cells in long-lasting Graves disease. Time point denoted: newly diagnosed GD, antithyroid drugs for less than 3 months. The TCR library was prepared using RNA isolated from PBMCs. The authors built TCR beta libraries using iRepertoire HTBI primers and Arm-PCR of CDR3 regions. TCRdb used MiXCR to reprocess the multiplex PCR reads, holding one entry per CDR3 protein. The table includes about 240,000 distinct CDR3 sequences, 20% to 25% detected once. The sample here was peripheral blood mononuclear cells (PBMCs), taken at new diagnosis, from a patient treated with antithyroid drugs. These receptors were obtained from a female donor with Graves disease.

This clonotype was observed at least ten times. The rearrangement links TRBV7-2 to TRBJ2-1; 7 bases agree with TRBD2. Germline V lookup: CDR1 SGHTA, CDR2 FQGNSA. V trimming: 5 bases; J trimming: 7 bases; junction bases outside the gene matches: 5. The CDR3 runs 13 residues. The CDR3 coding sequence is TGTGCCAGCAGCCCACGGACTAGAAATGAGCAGTTCTTC. It yields the protein CASSPRTRNEQFF.

This clonotype was seen repeatedly, ten times or more. V and J are TRBV27 and TRBJ2-1; 9 bases map to TRBD2. CDR3 length: 16 amino acids. V lost 6 bases and J lost 4; bases outside the gene matches: 10. CDR1 and CDR2 (germline): MNHEY, SMNVEV (reference sequence). CDR3 DNA sequence: TGTGCCAGCAGCTCCAAGTTGCGGGGGGGTTACAATGAGCAGTTCTTC. It encodes CASSSKLRGGYNEQFF.

In this sample, this clonotype turned up many times. The V gene is TRBV12-5, the J gene TRBJ2-1; D gene uncertain. Trimming took 0 bases from V and 4 from J, leaving 10 bases between them. Germline V CDR1 and CDR2: LGHNT, FRNRAP. This CDR3 contains 15 residues. The CDR3 protein is CASGLVSGHYNEQFF. The CDR3 nucleotides are TGTGCTAGTGGTTTGGTATCGGGCCATTACAATGAGCAGTTCTTC.

The chain is built from TRBV19 and TRBJ1-5, with 10 nucleotides matching TRBD1. Looked up from germline, CDR1 is LNHDA and CDR2 is SQIVND (reference sequence). The CDR3 is 14 amino acids. With V trimmed by 1 base and J by 6 bases, 0 bases remained unmatched. The CDR3 nucleotides are TGTGCCAGTAGTATAGGGACAGGGGGTCAGCCCCAGCATTTT. Residues: CASSIGTGGQPQHF.

Many counts were recorded for this clonotype. This chain uses TRBV7-2 with TRBJ2-3; D is uncertain. The CDR3 covers 12 residues. The germline gives CDR1 SGHTA, CDR2 FQGNSA. Trimming took off 7 bases at V and 4 bases at J, with 9 bases between the two ends. CDR3 sequence reads: CASTRSADTQYF. The CDR3 DNA reads TGTGCCAGCACCCGGTCCGCAGATACGCAGTATTTT.

This clonotype came up a few times. The V and J genes are TRBV6-1 and TRBJ2-7; D not certain. Germline loops: CDR1 MNHNS, CDR2 SASEGT. The CDR3 is 13 residues long. The ends were cut back, 7 bases at V and 3 bases at J, with 13 bases in the middle. CDR3 sequence reads: CASTNARYYEQYF. As DNA, the CDR3 is TGTGCCAGCACGAATGCGAGATACTACGAGCAGTACTTC.

This clonotype has ten or more counts. The chain carries TRBV6-9 and TRBJ2-5; 10 bases match TRBD2. V was pared by 3 bases and J by 5 bases, with 9 bases of the junction left unmatched. CDR3 length: 16 amino acids. Germline-derived CDR1 and CDR2 are MNHGY and SVAAGI. CDR3: CASSYISGGSGETQYF. The CDR3 bases are TGTGCCAGCAGTTACATTAGCGGGGGGTCGGGGGAGACCCAGTACTTC.

Only a few counts were recorded for this clonotype. A much larger clone lies one base from this, so it may be a read error. The V gene is TRBV2, the J gene TRBJ2-3, with unresolved D. Germline V gives CDR1 SNHLY, CDR2 FYNNEI. V lost 10 bases and J 6 bases, leaving 17 bases between the germline ends. The CDR3 spans 13 residues. The CDR3 loop reads CANTLTRADTQYF. In nucleotides, the CDR3 is TGTGCCAACACCTTGACCCGGGCGGATACGCAGTATTTT.

The sample holds many counts of this clonotype. V is TRBV12-3 or TRBV12-4 and J is TRBJ2-1, with 7 bases fitting TRBD2. V was pared by 2 bases and J by 0 bases, with 7 bases of the junction left unmatched. The CDR3 consists of 17 residues. This CDR3 is CASSLSGGILSYNEQFF. The CDR3 nucleotides read TGTGCCAGCAGTTTATCGGGAGGAATACTCTCCTACAATGAGCAGTTCTTC.

This clonotype was seen repeatedly, ten times or more. This rearrangement joins TRBV15 to TRBJ1-5, with D unclear. The V end was cut by 1 base, the J end by 0 bases, with 7 bases between. This CDR3 spans 15 amino acids. Per germline, CDR1 LNHNV and CDR2 YYDKDF (reference sequence). For the CDR3, the DNA is TGTGCCACCAGCAGAGGACGGAATAGCAATCAGCCCCAGCATTTT. It specifies CATSRGRNSNQPQHF.

This clonotype was observed a handful of times. The CDR3 region is CSAIGQDQPQHF. CDR3 DNA: TGCAGTGCTATAGGGCAAGACCAGCCCCAGCATTTT. The gene calls are TRBV20-1 and TRBJ1-5; D remains unclear. The ends were cut back, 4 bases at V and 7 bases at J, with 11 bases in the middle. This CDR3 region has 12 residues. Per the germline V gene, CDR1 is DFQATT and CDR2 is SNEGSKA (reference sequence).

This clonotype was observed many times. The chain is built from TRBV7-2 and TRBJ2-3, with D perhaps matching TRBD1 or TRBD2 (5 bases each). Trimming took 6 bases from V and 1 from J, leaving 11 bases between them. CDR1 SGHTA and CDR2 FQGNSA come from the germline V gene. The length of the CDR3 is 14 residues. The CDR3 spells CASSGMGGTDTQYF. CDR3 nucleotides: TGTGCCAGCAGTGGAATGGGGGGCACAGATACGCAGTATTTT.

This chain links TRBV10-3 with TRBJ1-1; weak D call: TRBD1 (5 bases). The CDR3 runs 14 residues. Germline lookup yields CDR1 ENHRY and CDR2 SYGVKD. With 2 bases removed from V and 5 bases from J, the gap between germline ends came to 12 bases. CDR3 in amino acids: CAISETQGGTEAFF. The CDR3 DNA is TGTGCCATCAGTGAGACCCAGGGCGGGACTGAAGCTTTCTTT.

This clonotype was picked up a small number of times. A read error is possible here, since a much larger clone lies one base away. The V and J genes are TRBV15 and TRBJ2-5, with D possibly being TRBD2 (6 bases). Germline V CDR1 and CDR2: LNHNV, YYDKDF (reference sequence). The CDR3 covers 14 residues. The chain's CDR3 is CAASTFLALETQYF. Written as DNA, the CDR3 is TGTGCCGCCAGCACCTTTCTAGCGCTAGAGACCCAGTACTTC.

At least ten counts were recorded for this clonotype. V is TRBV6-1 and J is TRBJ1-5; D possibly corresponds to TRBD1 (5 bases). V lost 8 bases, J lost 5 bases, and 10 bases lay in between. This CDR3 contains 12 residues. The germline CDR1 and CDR2 sequences are MNHNS and SASEGT. CDR3 residues: CASRDEDQPQHF. In DNA form, the CDR3 reads TGTGCCAGCCGGGACGAGGATCAGCCCCAGCATTTT.